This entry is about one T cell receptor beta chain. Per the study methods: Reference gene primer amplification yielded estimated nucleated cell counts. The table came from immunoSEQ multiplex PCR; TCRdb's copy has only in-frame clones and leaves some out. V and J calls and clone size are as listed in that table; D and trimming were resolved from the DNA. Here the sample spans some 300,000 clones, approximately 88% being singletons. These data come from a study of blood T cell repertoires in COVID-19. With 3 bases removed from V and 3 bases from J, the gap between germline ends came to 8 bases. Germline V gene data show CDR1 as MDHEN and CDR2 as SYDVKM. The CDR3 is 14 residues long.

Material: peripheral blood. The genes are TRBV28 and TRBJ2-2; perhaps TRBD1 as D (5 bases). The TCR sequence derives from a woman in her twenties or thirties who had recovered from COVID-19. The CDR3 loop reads CASSLLGDTGELFF. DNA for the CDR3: TGTGCCAGCAGTTTGTTAGGGGACACCGGGGAGCTGTTTTTT.